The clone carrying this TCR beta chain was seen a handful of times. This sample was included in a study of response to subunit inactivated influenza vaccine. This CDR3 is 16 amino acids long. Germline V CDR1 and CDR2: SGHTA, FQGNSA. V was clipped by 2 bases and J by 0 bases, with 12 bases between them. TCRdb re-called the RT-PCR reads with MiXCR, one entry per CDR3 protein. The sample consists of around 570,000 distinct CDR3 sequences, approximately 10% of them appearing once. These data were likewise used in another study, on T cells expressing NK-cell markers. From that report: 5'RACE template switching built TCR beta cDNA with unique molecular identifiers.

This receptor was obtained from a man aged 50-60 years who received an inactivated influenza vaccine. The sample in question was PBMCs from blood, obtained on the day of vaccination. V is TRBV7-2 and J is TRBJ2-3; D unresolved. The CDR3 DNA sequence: TGTGCCAGCAGCTTACTAGGGTCGGTCAGCACAGATACGCAGTATTTT. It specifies CASSLLGSVSTDTQYF.